Listed here are 25 T cell receptor beta chains from one sample, sequenced in a study of T cells after posttransplantation cyclophosphamide. This table comes from immunoSEQ multiplex PCR, and its TCRdb copy is limited to in-frame clones, with some not included. The data show some 40,000 clones, with none appearing a single time. Sequenced material: PBMCs. These receptors came from a man aged 45-65 years in good health, CMV-negative, and a related stem cell transplant donor.

This clone was observed at least ten times. CDR3 in DNA: TGTGCCAGCAGCTGGACCGCTGACAGTACATCCTACGAGCAGTACTTC. It yields the protein CASSWTADSTSYEQYF. J is TRBJ2-7 and V is TRBV5-6; tentatively, D is TRBD1 (5 bases). This CDR3 has 16 residues. V was clipped by 3 bases and J by 1 base, with 17 bases between them. CDR1 is SGHDT and CDR2 is YYEEEE in the germline V gene.

The chain links TRBV10-3 to TRBJ1-3, with 10 bases that match TRBD1. V lost 4 bases and J lost 1; bases outside the gene matches: 10. Germline CDR1 reads ENHRY; CDR2 reads SYGVKD. There are 18 residues in the CDR3. This CDR3 reads CAISARDRGSTSGNTIYF. For the CDR3, the DNA is TGTGCCATCAGTGCCCGGGACAGGGGATCTACTTCTGGAAACACCATATATTTT.

This clone was picked up many times. The chain links TRBV6-1 to TRBJ2-5, with D maybe TRBD2 (6 bases). Germline V gene sequence: CDR1 MNHNS, CDR2 SASEGT. This CDR3 region has 15 residues. Trimming cost V 7 bases and J 4 bases, with 19 bases left between them. CDR3 loop: CASKVYGSGGETQYF. CDR3 coding DNA: TGTGCCAGCAAGGTATACGGGAGTGGGGGAGAGACCCAGTACTTC.

This clone was seen at least ten times. The V gene is TRBV5-8, the J gene TRBJ2-5; TRBD2 matches at 7 bases. The junction had 13 bases not matched to a gene; V was cut back by 4 bases and J by 7 bases. CDR3 length equals 15 residues. CDR1 is SGHTS and CDR2 is YDEGEE in the germline V gene. CDR3 DNA: TGTGCCAGCAGCGTTAGTGGGAGGGCCTTGGGGACCCAGTACTTC. Its protein product is CASSVSGRALGTQYF.

This clone was recorded a few times. The chain uses TRBV7-9 and TRBJ2-3; 8 nucleotides agree with TRBD1. CDR1 and CDR2 (germline): SEHNR, FQNEAQ (reference sequence). J was trimmed by 4 bases and V by 4 bases; bases with no gene match: 4. The CDR3 consists of 14 residues. For the CDR3, the DNA is TGTGCCAGCAGCTCGGTGACAGGGGCAGATACGCAGTATTTT. It translates to CASSSVTGADTQYF.

V gene TRBV29-1 combines with J gene TRBJ2-5; a weak D match, TRBD1 (6 bases). V dropped 3 bases and J dropped 4 bases, with 21 bases sitting between them. CDR3 size: 16 residues. The germline gives CDR1 SQVTM, CDR2 ANQGSEA. The CDR3 DNA is TGCAGCGTTGACCTGCTCCCAGGGGTAGGGGGAGAGACCCAGTACTTC. It codes for CSVDLLPGVGGETQYF.

This chain links TRBV6-1 with TRBJ2-1; D ambiguous. V dropped 7 bases and J dropped 5 bases, with 9 bases sitting between them. CDR3 size: 12 residues. Per the germline V gene, CDR1 is MNHNS and CDR2 is SASEGT. The CDR3 nucleotides read TGTGCCAGCAACGACTGGAACAATGAGCAGTTCTTC. It yields the protein CASNDWNNEQFF.

The chain uses TRBV30 and TRBJ1-6; D is unclear. The CDR3 covers 13 residues. Trimming shortened V by 5 bases and J by 14 bases, and 19 bases separated the two germline ends. Germline values: CDR1 GTSNPN, CDR2 SVGIG (reference sequence). The CDR3 coding sequence is TGTGCCTGGGCGACGGAGCGCAAAGCGGCCCTCCACTTT. Its translation is CAWATERKAALHF.

In this sample, this clone turned up many times. Here the CDR3 omits its conserved ending phenylalanine or tryptophan, so a read error is the likely source. The chain has TRBV6-1 and TRBJ2-7; no clear D gene. Germline-derived CDR1 and CDR2 are MNHNS and SASEGT. This CDR3 is 14 amino acids long. V lost 2 bases to trimming and J lost 2 bases, with 10 bases between them. The CDR3 nucleotides are TGTGCCAGCAGTGAAACTGGGCGTCCCTACGAGCAGTACTCC. Translation: CASSETGRPYEQYS.

This clone was seen many times. The chain couples TRBV7-6 to TRBJ1-4; D possibly corresponds to TRBD1 (5 bases). CDR1 and CDR2 from the germline V gene are SGHVS and FNYEAQ. The V end lost 2 bases, the J end lost 8 bases, and 12 bases lay between the germline ends. The CDR3 totals 14 residues. The CDR3 loop is CASSLRGPLEKLFF. The CDR3 nucleotides read TGTGCCAGCAGCTTAAGGGGTCCCTTAGAAAAACTGTTTTTT.

This clone occurred many times. The V call is TRBV5-4, the J call TRBJ2-6, with a weak D call TRBD1 (6 bases). V was pared by 4 bases and J by 1 base, with 15 bases between. The germline V gene has CDR1 SGHNT and CDR2 YYREEE (reference sequence). The CDR3 covers 17 residues. The chain's CDR3 is CASSLGSGQSGANVLTF. CDR3 sequence (DNA): TGTGCCAGCAGCCTGGGTTCCGGACAGTCTGGGGCCAACGTCCTGACTTTC.

This clone has ten or more counts. The chain joins TRBV5-4 to TRBJ2-1, with 7 positions matching TRBD2. This CDR3 has 15 residues. In germline, CDR1 is SGHNT, CDR2 YYREEE (reference sequence). Germline trimming cut 2 bases from V and 4 bases from J; bases unmatched to any gene: 6. CDR3 nucleotide sequence: TGTGCCAGCAGCTTTGGTGGGGGGGAATACAATGAGCAGTTCTTC. It specifies CASSFGGGEYNEQFF.

This clone has just a few counts. The J gene is TRBJ1-3, the V gene TRBV11-2, with no clear D. Trimming stripped 4 bases from V and 0 bases from J, with 7 bases between. Germline assignment: CDR1 SGHAT and CDR2 FQNNGV. The CDR3 totals 14 residues. CDR3 nucleotide sequence: TGTGCCAGCAGCTACAGTTACTCTGGAAACACCATATATTTT. This translates into CASSYSYSGNTIYF.

This clone was seen repeatedly, ten times or more. This rearrangement joins TRBV5-1 to TRBJ2-7; D gene unclear. From germline, CDR1 is SGHRS and CDR2 YFSETQ. V was clipped by 1 base and J by 3 bases, with 11 bases between them. The CDR3 is 14 residues long. For the CDR3, the DNA is TGCGCCAGCAGCTTGCCCAGCGCCGTCTACGAGCAGTACTTC. Its translation is CASSLPSAVYEQYF.

This clone was detected ten times or more. The V call is TRBV14, the J call TRBJ1-4, with no clear D. The length of the CDR3 is 14 residues. The V end lost 8 bases, the J end lost 3 bases, and 13 bases lay between the germline ends. The germline V gene has CDR1 SGHDN and CDR2 FVKESK. The CDR3 here is CASRREGANEKLFF. CDR3 nucleotide sequence: TGTGCCAGCCGACGCGAGGGAGCTAATGAAAAACTGTTTTTT.

This clone occurred a few times. The chain uses TRBV11-2 and TRBJ1-2; D call uncertain. Germline lookup yields CDR1 SGHAT and CDR2 FQNNGV. V lost 5 bases and J lost 0, with 10 bases in between. The CDR3 extends over 14 amino acids. The CDR3 DNA sequence: TGTGCCAGCAGCCGAGCACTATCTAACTATGGCTACACCTTC. Translation: CASSRALSNYGYTF. Together with reference TRBV11-2 and TRBJ1-2, the CDR3 gives the full variable domain: EAGVAQSPRYKIIEKRQSVAFWCNPISGHATLYWYQQILGQGPKLLIQFQNNGVVDDSQLPKDRFSAERLKGVDSTLKIQPAKLEDSAVYLCASSRALSNYGYTFGSGTRLTVV.

This clone was picked up many times. V is TRBV30 and J is TRBJ2-1, with a possible D match to TRBD2 (6 bases). V lost 3 bases, J lost 9 bases, and 9 bases lay in between. The CDR3 is 11 amino acids. The germline CDR1 and CDR2 sequences are GTSNPN and SVGIG (reference sequence). For the CDR3, the DNA is TGTGCCTGGAGCGGAGGGAGTGAGCAGTTCTTC. It specifies CAWSGGSEQFF.

This clone occurred many times. The V gene is TRBV7-2, the J gene TRBJ1-1; 10 bases align to TRBD1. This CDR3 spans 14 amino acids. From germline, CDR1 is SGHTA and CDR2 FQGNSA. V was pared by 5 bases and J by 5 bases, with 5 bases of the junction left unmatched. In DNA, the CDR3 is TGTGCCAGCAGCGTCATGGACAGGGGGACTGAAGCTTTCTTT. It encodes CASSVMDRGTEAFF.

This clone has ten or more counts. The junction differs from germline at one of its ends, possibly a read error. Other DNA sequences in the sample encode the same CDR3. The chain uses TRBV5-5 and TRBJ1-3, with D perhaps matching TRBD1 (5 bases). The CDR3 has 16 amino acids. Germline CDR1 and CDR2: SGHKS and YYEKEE (reference sequence). The CDR3 region is CASTLGPGGSGNTIYF. The CDR3 DNA sequence: TGTGCCAGCACCTTGGGACCGGGGGGCTCTGGAAACACCATATATTTT.

The rearrangement links TRBV9 to TRBJ2-5, with 7 bases that match TRBD1. The end of the DNA is better explained by TRBJ2-7, so the J call may be wrong. The CDR3 runs to 13 residues. From germline, CDR1 is SGDLS and CDR2 YYNGEE. This CDR3 is CASSPPQGVEQYF. The CDR3 region has the DNA TGTGCCAGCAGCCCGCCCCAGGGGGTCGAGCAGTACTTC.

This clone was seen many times. This chain links TRBV5-4 with TRBJ2-1; 7 positions match TRBD1. V lost 2 bases to trimming and J lost 10 bases; unmatched junction nucleotides: 9. CDR1 is SGHNT and CDR2 is YYREEE in the germline V gene (reference sequence). CDR3 size: 14 residues. CDR3 amino acids: CASSFEGASREQFF. CDR3 in DNA: TGTGCCAGCAGCTTTGAGGGGGCAAGCCGGGAGCAGTTCTTC.

The V call is TRBV14, the J call TRBJ1-2, with a tentative D call TRBD1 (5 bases). V was clipped by 4 bases and J by 4 bases, with 13 bases between them. Germline assignment: CDR1 SGHDN and CDR2 FVKESK. The CDR3 has 14 residues. The CDR3 DNA reads as TGTGCCAGCAGCCCGGCAGGGTACCCCTATGGCTACACCTTC. This encodes CASSPAGYPYGYTF.

V gene TRBV11-3 combines with J gene TRBJ2-1; no clear D gene. V lost 3 bases, J lost 9 bases, and 12 bases lay in between. Germline V CDR1 and CDR2: SGHNT, YENEEA. The CDR3 length is 13 residues. This CDR3 is CASSLEMRSEQFF. The CDR3, as DNA: TGTGCCAGCAGCTTGGAAATGAGGAGTGAGCAGTTCTTC.

There are many counts of this clone. The chain is built from TRBV30 and TRBJ1-2; possibly TRBD1 for D (5 bases). CDR3 size: 14 residues. Trimming removed 8 bases from V and 4 bases from J, with 20 bases in between. Per the germline V gene, CDR1 is GTSNPN and CDR2 is SVGIG (reference sequence). CDR3 nucleotide sequence: TGTGCCCACGGGGGTCCAACGCCTTTCTATGGCTACACCTTC. Residues: CAHGGPTPFYGYTF.

This clone came up many times. This chain joins TRBV5-1 and TRBJ2-7, with 13 nucleotides matching TRBD2. Looked up from germline, CDR1 is SGHRS and CDR2 is YFSETQ. This CDR3 spans 17 amino acids. V shed 2 bases and J 1 base; nucleotides not matched to a gene: 6. The CDR3 is CASSLLAGGAGSYEQYF. The CDR3 nucleotides are TGCGCCAGCAGCTTACTAGCGGGGGGGGCTGGTTCCTACGAGCAGTACTTC.